A single T cell receptor beta chain is shown here with its context. Germline CDR1 is SGDLS and CDR2 is YYNGEE. This CDR3 contains 16 residues. Unmatched junction bases numbered 12, after V lost 4 bases and J lost 4 bases. RNA was isolated and reverse transcribed to cDNA, the sequencing template. This table comes from immunoSEQ multiplex PCR, and its TCRdb copy is limited to in-frame clones, with some not included. The sample consists of around 270,000 clones, roughly 64% of them appearing once. The sample's treatment: oral pan-JAK inhibitor, 5-10 mg twice daily. These data are taken from a study of CD8+ T cells in alopecia areata.

The material was CD4+ T cells sorted from blood, obtained at week 24, from a patient treated with tofacitinib. The chain combines TRBV9 with TRBJ1-2, with 8 nucleotides matching TRBD1. The receptor was derived from a human donor with alopecia areata. The CDR3 coding sequence is TGTGCCAGCAGCAGCATTCGACAGGGGCTGGGCTATGGCTACACCTTC. Protein product: CASSSIRQGLGYGYTF.